Given below is one T cell receptor (beta chain) in context. The antigen it binds to is not known. Base-call qualities are not available, and no considerably larger clone is one nucleotide away. The data stem from a study of T-cell memory formation after mild COVID-19 (dated by TCRdb to the early 2020s). For context, the study as a whole: TCR sequence clusters from the two donors were largely donor specific. T-cell clones expanding and contracting after mild COVID-19 in a couple of donors were tracked by longitudinal TCRalpha and TCRbeta repertoire sequencing. Two young, previously healthy adult volunteers, one female and one male, were included in the cohort. What the study reported, not specific to this receptor: The study included only a couple of mild cases, and larger cohorts that include severe cases with pre-infection samples were judged to be necessary. Some responding clones were detected in pre-infection memory, which suggested that pre-existing cross-reactive memory T cells had joined the SARS-CoV-2 response. Contracting CD4+ clones were located mainly in the CM and EM memory subsets, whereas CD8+ clones were found to be enriched in EMRA. Clones that contracted from day 15 to 85 showed balanced CD4/CD8 phenotypes, whereas a second wave of clones that expanded from day 15 to 37 leaned towards CD4+. The second-wave clones that peaked on day 37 were not confirmed to be SARS-CoV-2 specific.

Ficoll-Paque density gradient centrifugation was the method used to isolate PBMCs. At the junction V is shortened by 5 bases and J by 3 bases, with 17 bases in between. The CDR3 holds 16 amino acids from the cysteine to the phenylalanine. Just the 48-base CDR3 DNA is kept, in frame starting at base 1. The germline V gene encodes CDR1 MNHEY and CDR2 SVGAGI. Reads for this sample came from an Illumina NovaSeq 6000. Using 5'RACE with constant-segment primers, TCRalpha and TCRbeta cDNA libraries were constructed, with sample barcodes and unique molecular identifiers added in the process. RNA was extracted from every sample with Trizol reagent. The libraries were amplified in two PCR steps, and the second step added a second sample barcode and Illumina TruSeq adapters. The libraries were sequenced on an Illumina NovaSeq using 2 x 150 bp paired-end reads. In the original analysis: Reads were demultiplexed and collapsed into UMI-guided consensus sequences with migec v1.2.7. Using mixcr v2.1.11, the UMI consensuses were aligned to TRA and TRB V and J templates and assembled into clonotypes. A clonotype was counted as expanded or contracted only if both edgeR and NoisET called the change significant, with noise models trained on biological replicates. For edgeR calls, the cutoffs were a false discovery rate-adjusted p below 0.01 and a log2 fold-change threshold of 1. As an exploratory analysis of dynamics, PCA with hierarchical clustering was applied to max-normalized trajectories of the 1000 most abundant clonotypes. Separately sequenced CD4+ and CD8+ repertoires were used to assign a CD4 or CD8 phenotype to each responding clone. Starting from the raw public reads, TCRdb applied fastp trimming at Q25, assembled clones with MiXCR and retained in-frame beta chains. Rows with a matching CDR3 protein are joined into one entry that keeps the most common DNA and genes. The V and J calls here are based on TCRdb, not the publication. The sample includes around 300,000 distinct CDR3 sequences, with roughly 18% observed a single time. The ten largest clones capture roughly 23% of the sample.

Sequenced input: PBMCs or a T cell subset sorted from them (not recorded which). Recombination connected TRBV6-5 to TRBJ2-4; a tentative D match to TRBD2 spans 6 bases. This sequence was found in a young man who had mild COVID-19 (a few samples of this study predate the infection). The sample titles of this study are shuffled in the database, so cell type and time point are left out; the donor was told from shared clones. The nucleotide sequence reads as follows: TGTGCCAGCAGTCCCCGAGCCCTGGGGGGCAAAAACATTCAGTACTTC. Its protein reads: CASSPRALGGKNIQYF.